This T cell receptor beta chain stems from a study of blood T cell repertoires in COVID-19. Study details: Collection of acute and convalescent COVID-19 samples took place in the United States, Italy and Spain. The cDNA or gDNA used as material had been derived from T cells, B-cell-depleted T cells, or PBMCs.

CDR1 is SQVTM and CDR2 is ANQGSEA in the germline V gene. CDR3 length: 13 residues. Per the study methods: Reference gene primer amplification yielded estimated nucleated cell counts. The repertoire was sequenced with immunoSEQ multiplex PCR; TCRdb's copy has only in-frame clones and lacks some. V, J and clone size are those of that table, while D and trimming were read from the DNA. The data contain some 96,000 clones, 80% of them singletons. A word on this clone: Mismatch with germline at one junction end may stem from a read error.

This clonotype originated in a woman in her 70s with acute or convalescent COVID-19. Sample: peripheral blood. The chain links TRBV29-1 to TRBJ2-4, with D possibly TRBD1 on 5 matching bases. The CDR3 bases are TGCAGCGCCAACGGTATGGACAAACACATTCAGTACTTC. This codes for CSANGMDKHIQYF.